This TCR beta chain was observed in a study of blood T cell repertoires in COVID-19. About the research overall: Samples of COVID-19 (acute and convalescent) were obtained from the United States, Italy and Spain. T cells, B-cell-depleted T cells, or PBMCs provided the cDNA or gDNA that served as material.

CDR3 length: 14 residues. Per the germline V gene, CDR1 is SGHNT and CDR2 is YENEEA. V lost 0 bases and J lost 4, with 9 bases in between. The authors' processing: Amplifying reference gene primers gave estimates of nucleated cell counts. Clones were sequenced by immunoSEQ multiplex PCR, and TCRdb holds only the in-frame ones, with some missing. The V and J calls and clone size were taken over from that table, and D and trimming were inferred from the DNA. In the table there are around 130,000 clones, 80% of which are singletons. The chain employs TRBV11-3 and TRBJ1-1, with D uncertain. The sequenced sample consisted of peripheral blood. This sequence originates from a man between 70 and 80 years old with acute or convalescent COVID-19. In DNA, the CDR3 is TGTGCCAGCAGCTTAGATCGGTGGAGCACTGAAGCTTTCTTT. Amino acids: CASSLDRWSTEAFF.